The 10 T cell receptor beta chains presented below share a single source sample, sequenced in a study of identical twins. TCRdb redid the calling of the 5' RACE reads with MiXCR, one entry per CDR3 protein. Counted here are roughly 750,000 distinct CDR3 sequences, around 20% occurring once; the ten biggest clones make up about 4.5%. These data were likewise used in another study, on T cells expressing NK-cell markers.

Sequencing input: PBMCs. Receptors were obtained from a woman between 18 and 29 years old in good health.

This clonotype was detected ten times or more. The chain has TRBV12-3 or TRBV12-4 and TRBJ2-2; the D is unclear. This CDR3 region has 14 residues. V dropped 0 bases and J dropped 2 bases, with 4 bases sitting between them. CDR3 DNA: TGTGCCAGCAGTTTAGCGACAAACACCGGGGAGCTGTTTTTT. Encoded protein: CASSLATNTGELFF.

In its sample, this clonotype was seen a few times. The V gene is TRBV6-1, the J gene TRBJ1-1; the D gene is possibly TRBD1 (5 bases). V lost 4 bases, J lost 5 bases, and 14 bases lay in between. CDR3 size: 14 residues. Germline V gene data show CDR1 as MNHNS and CDR2 as SASEGT. The CDR3 coding sequence is TGTGCCAGCAGTGTTCGTGGCGAGGGGACTGAAGCTTTCTTT. Protein product: CASSVRGEGTEAFF.

This clonotype has at least ten counts. The V gene is TRBV9, the J gene TRBJ2-2; D ambiguous. The V end lost 1 base, the J end lost 7 bases, and 8 bases lay between the germline ends. The CDR3 is 13 amino acids. Germline V gene lookup returns CDR1 SGDLS and CDR2 YYNGEE. This chain's CDR3 is CASSVPFGGELFF. The CDR3 DNA follows: TGTGCCAGCAGCGTACCCTTCGGCGGGGAGCTGTTTTTT.

This rearrangement joins TRBV10-3 to TRBJ2-5, with D hard to call. Trimming shortened V by 3 bases and J by 7 bases, and 9 bases separated the two germline ends. This CDR3 has 12 residues. Germline lookup yields CDR1 ENHRY and CDR2 SYGVKD. CDR3 DNA sequence: TGTGCCATCAGTGACGATTTAGGGACCCAGTACTTC. It codes for CAISDDLGTQYF.

This sequence joins TRBV5-8 and TRBJ1-1; no definite D call. The germline V and J ends were trimmed by 4 bases and 7 bases, with 11 bases remaining between them. This CDR3 is 12 amino acids long. Germline V CDR1 and CDR2: SGHTS, YDEGEE. CDR3 protein: CASSQRGDEAFF. In DNA, the CDR3 is TGTGCCAGCAGCCAGCGGGGAGATGAAGCTTTCTTT.

The chain uses TRBV7-2 and TRBJ2-1; the D is unclear. The CDR3 loop spans 17 amino acids. V was clipped by 1 base and J by 3 bases, with 16 bases between them. Germline-derived CDR1 and CDR2 are SGHTA and FQGNSA. CDR3 sequence reads: CASSLVAGRLIYNEQFF. CDR3 sequence (DNA): TGTGCCAGCAGCTTAGTTGCAGGTAGGCTAATCTACAATGAGCAGTTCTTC.

This clonotype was observed a handful of times. This chain connects TRBV10-1 to TRBJ2-4; D gene unclear. Germline V CDR1 and CDR2: WNHNN, SYGVQD (reference sequence). Trimming left V 0 bases short and J 0 bases short, with 6 bases between. The CDR3 consists of 15 residues. The CDR3 spells CASSESLKAKNIQYF. DNA for the CDR3: TGCGCCAGCAGTGAGTCTTTAAAAGCCAAAAACATTCAGTACTTC.

CDR3 loop: CSAVDRQNSPLHF. The CDR3 DNA sequence: TGCAGTGCGGTGGACCGTCAAAATTCACCCCTCCACTTT. The gene calls are TRBV20-1 and TRBJ1-6; D not certain. V was clipped by 6 bases and J by 7 bases, with 13 bases between them. Germline V gene data show CDR1 as DFQATT and CDR2 as SNEGSKA (reference sequence). The CDR3 length is 13 residues.

This clonotype was picked up a small number of times. The chain uses TRBV12-3 or TRBV12-4 and TRBJ2-1; the match to TRBD2 covers 11 bases. The length of the CDR3 is 15 residues. Losses at the gene ends were 6 bases for V and 4 bases for J; bases not matched to a gene: 5. For the CDR3, the DNA is TGTGCCAGCAGACAAGGGACTAGCGGATACAATGAGCAGTTCTTC. This translates into CASRQGTSGYNEQFF.

This clonotype was observed a few times. J is TRBJ2-4 and V is TRBV27; D is possibly TRBD1 or TRBD2 (5 bases each). The CDR3 is made up of 17 amino acids. Germline loops: CDR1 MNHEY, CDR2 SMNVEV (reference sequence). Trimming removed 1 base at V and 0 bases at J, with 13 bases between. The CDR3 is CASSLWSRDLAKNIQYF. Written as DNA, the CDR3 is TGTGCCAGCAGTTTATGGTCCCGGGACCTAGCCAAAAACATTCAGTACTTC.